This T cell receptor (beta chain) stems from a study of beta chain features in type 1 diabetes (dated by TCRdb to the late 2010s). Regarding the research as a whole: Mean age, gender distribution, total cell number and subset yield were not different between patients and healthy donors. Naive and central memory subsets were obtained from all 28 donors, but regulatory and stem cell-like memory subsets were isolated from only 8 patients and 8 healthy donors. A total of about 100 million sorted cells were examined across all samples, and RNA yield correlated strongly with the number of cells per subset. In the study, TCRB repertoires of sorted circulating CD4+ T cell subsets from recently diagnosed type 1 diabetes patients were compared with those of matched healthy donors. What the work shows at the level of the full study, not this receptor alone: Naive, central memory and regulatory TCRB repertoires appeared to be more alike among patients than among healthy donors. PCR might favor shorter templates, but patient and control samples were amplified and corrected together, so any skew would affect both groups equally. Fewer insertions and more nucleotide deletions at VDJ recombination sites were observed in patients with type 1 diabetes, implying thymic rearrangement abnormalities. Sequencing cDNA rather than genomic DNA could over-represent highly expressing activated cells, although activation and CD3 levels did not differ between groups. In all four CD4+ subsets, TCRB CDR3 length was moderately but significantly shorter in type 1 diabetes patients. Only small numbers of individuals were included in the HLA sub-analyses, which left unresolved whether HLA type had any influence on TCRB rearrangement.

The entire isolated RNA was reverse transcribed using the High Capacity cDNA Reverse Transcription Kit, and thus expressed TCRB transcripts were sequenced. Deep immunoSEQ sequencing was performed on naive, central memory and regulatory T cell samples, with an average of roughly 3.3 million total reads per sample. After sorted cells were lysed in RLT buffer, RNA was extracted with DNase-treated RNeasy Micro or Mini kits, with the choice depending on cell number. Each cell subset was processed on its own to prevent cross-contamination, while patient and healthy donor samples were processed together. Using the immunoSEQ multiplex PCR, TCRB sequences were amplified from cDNA into 87-bp fragments spanning the CDR3 region. Amplicons were sequenced on the Illumina HiSeq platform. The study's processing was this. Synthetic template baselines were used to correct PCR bias computationally, reads within Hamming distance 2 were collapsed together, and singletons that could not be merged were discarded. Reads were aligned against IMGT to assign V, D and J genes, CDR3 length and insertions or deletions at six rearrangement sites. Within each subset, clonotype counts were normalized to sorted cell number, after which true diversity and Gini coefficients were computed with the tcR R package. Repertoire sharing was quantified using the overlap coefficient calculated on TCRB nucleotide sequences. Out-of-frame TCRB sequences from naive cells were analyzed to stand in for the pre-selection repertoire. Held by TCRdb, this immuneACCESS table contains in-frame sequences only and omits some clones. Under half of the omission traces to an unresolved V gene where checked; the cause of the rest is unknown. V, J and clone size are taken as reported in that table, and D and trimming were inferred from the DNA itself. Within this sample are approximately 340,000 clones, with roughly 15% of them counted one time only. The top ten hold roughly 0.019% of the sample.

Each donor gave one peripheral blood draw, around 0.12 L on average, collected into heparinised tubes. Using a panel that included CD45RO, CCR7, CD25, CD127, CD95 and CD27, naive, central memory, regulatory and stem cell-like memory CD4+ T cells were sorted on a BD FACSAria II. All sorted populations exceeded 95% purity. PBMCs were separated immediately by Lymphoprep density gradient centrifugation and were stained directly, without being cultured. So that batch effects would be minimized, each experiment stained and sorted samples in pairs, pairing one healthy donor with one patient. With respect to this clone: Its antigen specificity is not known. No clone much larger than this one lies a single base away; base qualities are absent.

Trimming leaves V shorter by 8 bases and J shorter by 1 base, with the junction holding 4 bases beyond the gene matches. The CDR3 contains 14 residues, cysteine and phenylalanine counted. Left in the record is the CDR3 DNA by itself, 42 bases read in frame from the first base. From the germline V gene, CDR1 is SGHTA and CDR2 is FQGNSA. The sequenced sample was naive CD4+ T cells from blood. This sample's cell subset or site label indicates: true naive CD4+ T cells. The TCR comes from a young woman in good health. The rearrangement combines TRBV7-2 with TRBJ2-5; 10 bases in between match TRBD2. The nucleotide sequence is given as TGTGCCAGCGTAGCGGGAGGTCTCCAAGAGACCCAGTACTTC. Translated, this gives CASVAGGLQETQYF.